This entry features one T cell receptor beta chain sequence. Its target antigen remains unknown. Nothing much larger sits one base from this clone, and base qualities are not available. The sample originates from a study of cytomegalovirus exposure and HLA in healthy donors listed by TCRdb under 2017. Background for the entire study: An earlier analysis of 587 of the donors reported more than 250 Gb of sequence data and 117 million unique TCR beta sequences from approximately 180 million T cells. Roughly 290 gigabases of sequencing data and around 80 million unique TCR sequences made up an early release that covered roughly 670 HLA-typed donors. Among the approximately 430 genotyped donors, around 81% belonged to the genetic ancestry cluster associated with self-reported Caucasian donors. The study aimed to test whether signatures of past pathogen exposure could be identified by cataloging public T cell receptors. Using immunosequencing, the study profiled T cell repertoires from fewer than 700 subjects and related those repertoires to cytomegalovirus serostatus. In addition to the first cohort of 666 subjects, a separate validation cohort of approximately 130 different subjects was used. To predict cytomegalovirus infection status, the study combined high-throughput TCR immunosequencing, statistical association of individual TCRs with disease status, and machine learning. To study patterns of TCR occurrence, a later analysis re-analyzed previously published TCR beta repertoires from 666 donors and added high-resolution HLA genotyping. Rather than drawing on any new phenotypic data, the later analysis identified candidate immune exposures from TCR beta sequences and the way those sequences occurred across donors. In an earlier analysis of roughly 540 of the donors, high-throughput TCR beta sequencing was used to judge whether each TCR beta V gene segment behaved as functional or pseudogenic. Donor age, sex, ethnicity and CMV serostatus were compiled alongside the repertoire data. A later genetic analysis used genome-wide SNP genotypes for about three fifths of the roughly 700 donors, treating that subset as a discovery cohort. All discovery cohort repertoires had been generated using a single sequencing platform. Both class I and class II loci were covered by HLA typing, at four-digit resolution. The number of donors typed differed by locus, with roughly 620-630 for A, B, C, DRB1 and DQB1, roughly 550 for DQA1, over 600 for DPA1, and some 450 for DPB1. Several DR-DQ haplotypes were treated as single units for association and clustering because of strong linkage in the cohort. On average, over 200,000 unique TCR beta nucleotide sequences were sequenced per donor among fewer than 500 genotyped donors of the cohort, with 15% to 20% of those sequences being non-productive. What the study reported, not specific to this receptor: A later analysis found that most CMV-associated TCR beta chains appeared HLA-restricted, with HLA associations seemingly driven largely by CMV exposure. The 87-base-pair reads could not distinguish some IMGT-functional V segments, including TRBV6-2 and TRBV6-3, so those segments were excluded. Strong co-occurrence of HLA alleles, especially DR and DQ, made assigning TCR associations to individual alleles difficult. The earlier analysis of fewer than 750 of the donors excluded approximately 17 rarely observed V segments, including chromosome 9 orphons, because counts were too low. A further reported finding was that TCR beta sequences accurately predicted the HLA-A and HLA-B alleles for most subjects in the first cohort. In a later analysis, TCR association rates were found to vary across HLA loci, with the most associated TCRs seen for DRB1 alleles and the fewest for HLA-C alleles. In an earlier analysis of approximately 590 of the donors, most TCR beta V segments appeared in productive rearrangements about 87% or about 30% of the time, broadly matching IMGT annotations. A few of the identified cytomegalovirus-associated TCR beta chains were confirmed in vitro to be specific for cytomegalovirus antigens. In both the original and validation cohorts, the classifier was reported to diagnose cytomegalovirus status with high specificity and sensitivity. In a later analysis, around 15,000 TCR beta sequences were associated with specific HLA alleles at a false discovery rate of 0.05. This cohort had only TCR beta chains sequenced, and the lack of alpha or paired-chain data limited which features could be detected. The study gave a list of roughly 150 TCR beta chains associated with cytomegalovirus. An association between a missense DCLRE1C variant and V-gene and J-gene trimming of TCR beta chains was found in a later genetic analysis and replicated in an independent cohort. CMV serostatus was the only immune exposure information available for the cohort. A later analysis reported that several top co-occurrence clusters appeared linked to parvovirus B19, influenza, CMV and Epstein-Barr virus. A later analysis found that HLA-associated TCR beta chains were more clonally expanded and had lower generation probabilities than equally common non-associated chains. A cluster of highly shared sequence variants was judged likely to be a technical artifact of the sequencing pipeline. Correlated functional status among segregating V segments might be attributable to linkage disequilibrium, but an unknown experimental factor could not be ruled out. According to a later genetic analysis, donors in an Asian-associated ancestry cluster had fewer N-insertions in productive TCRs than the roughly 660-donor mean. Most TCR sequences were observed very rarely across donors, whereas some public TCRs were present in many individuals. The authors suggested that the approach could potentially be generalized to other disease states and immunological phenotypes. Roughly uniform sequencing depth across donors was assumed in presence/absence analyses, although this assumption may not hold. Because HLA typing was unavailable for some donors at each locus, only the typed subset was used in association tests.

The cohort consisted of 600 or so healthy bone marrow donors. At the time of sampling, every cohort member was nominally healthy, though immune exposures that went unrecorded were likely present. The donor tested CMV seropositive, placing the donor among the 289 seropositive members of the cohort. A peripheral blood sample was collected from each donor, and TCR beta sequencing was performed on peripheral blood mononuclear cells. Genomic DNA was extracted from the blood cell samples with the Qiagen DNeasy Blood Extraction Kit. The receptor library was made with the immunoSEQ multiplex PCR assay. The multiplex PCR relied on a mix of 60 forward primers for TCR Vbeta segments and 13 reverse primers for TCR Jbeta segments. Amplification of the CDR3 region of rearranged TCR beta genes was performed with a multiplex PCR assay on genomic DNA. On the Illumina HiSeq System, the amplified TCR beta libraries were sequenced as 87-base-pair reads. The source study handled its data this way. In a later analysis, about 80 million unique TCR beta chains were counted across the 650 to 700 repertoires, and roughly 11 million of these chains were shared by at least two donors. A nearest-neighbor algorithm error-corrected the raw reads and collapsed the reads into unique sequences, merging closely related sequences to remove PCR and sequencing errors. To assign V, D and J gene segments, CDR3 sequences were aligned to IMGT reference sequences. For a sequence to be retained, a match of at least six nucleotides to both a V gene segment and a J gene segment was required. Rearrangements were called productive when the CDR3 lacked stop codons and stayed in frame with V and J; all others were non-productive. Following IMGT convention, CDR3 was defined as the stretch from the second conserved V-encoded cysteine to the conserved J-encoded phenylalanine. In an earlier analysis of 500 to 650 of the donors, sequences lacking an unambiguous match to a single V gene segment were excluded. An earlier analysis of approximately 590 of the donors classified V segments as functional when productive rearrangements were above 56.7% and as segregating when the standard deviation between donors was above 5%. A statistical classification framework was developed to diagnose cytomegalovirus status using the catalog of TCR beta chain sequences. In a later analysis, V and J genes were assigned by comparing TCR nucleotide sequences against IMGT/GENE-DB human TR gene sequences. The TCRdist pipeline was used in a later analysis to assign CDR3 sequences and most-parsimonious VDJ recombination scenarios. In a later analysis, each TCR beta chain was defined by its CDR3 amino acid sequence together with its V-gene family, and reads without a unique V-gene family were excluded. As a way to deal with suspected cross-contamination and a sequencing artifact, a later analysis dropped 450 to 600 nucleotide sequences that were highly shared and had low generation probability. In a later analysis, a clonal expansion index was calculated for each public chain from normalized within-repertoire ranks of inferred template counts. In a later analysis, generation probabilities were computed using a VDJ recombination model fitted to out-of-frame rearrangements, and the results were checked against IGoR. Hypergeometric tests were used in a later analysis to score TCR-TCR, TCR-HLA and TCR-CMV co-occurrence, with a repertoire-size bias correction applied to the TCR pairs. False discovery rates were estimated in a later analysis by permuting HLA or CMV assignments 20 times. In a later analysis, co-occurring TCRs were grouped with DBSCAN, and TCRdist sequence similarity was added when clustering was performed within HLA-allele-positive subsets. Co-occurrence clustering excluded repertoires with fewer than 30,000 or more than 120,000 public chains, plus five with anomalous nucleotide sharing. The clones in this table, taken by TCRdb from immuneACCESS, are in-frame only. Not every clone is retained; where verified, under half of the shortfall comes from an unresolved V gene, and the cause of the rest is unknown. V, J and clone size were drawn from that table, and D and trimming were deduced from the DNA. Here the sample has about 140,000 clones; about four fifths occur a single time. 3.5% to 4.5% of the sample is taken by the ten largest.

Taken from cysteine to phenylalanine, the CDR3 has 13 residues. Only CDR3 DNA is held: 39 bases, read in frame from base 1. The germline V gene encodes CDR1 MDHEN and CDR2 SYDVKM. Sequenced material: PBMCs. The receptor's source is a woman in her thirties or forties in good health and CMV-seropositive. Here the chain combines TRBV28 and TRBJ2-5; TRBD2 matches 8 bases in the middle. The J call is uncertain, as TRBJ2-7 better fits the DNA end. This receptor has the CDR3 CASISGSSYEQYF. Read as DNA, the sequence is TGTGCCAGCATAAGCGGGAGCTCCTACGAGCAGTACTTC.